This T cell receptor beta chain originates from a study of identical twins (dated by TCRdb to 2016 to 2017). At the level of the whole study: TCR alpha and beta repertoires from monozygotic twins, unrelated adults of various ages and cord blood were deep-sequenced to test whether fetal clonotypes persist. To rule out contamination, replicate twin experiments were performed at different times with different library preparation protocols. What the work shows at the level of the full study, not this receptor alone: Compared with coincidental sharing between unrelated individuals, an excess of low generation-probability sequences was observed among out-of-frame TCR alpha sequences shared between twins. Because the same donors could not be followed over many years, conclusions were based on cross-sectional statistical analysis. Invariant T cells such as MAIT and iNKT could partly confound zero-insertion analyses, though diverse VJ usage argued against this for most clonotypes. A weaker excess of twin sharing was found in beta out-of-frame sequences because the signal-to-noise ratio was lowered by fewer shared sequences. In monozygotic twins, out-of-frame TCR alpha sharing was systematically underestimated by recombination models, although the models agreed with sharing between unrelated individuals. Abundant cord blood beta clonotypes had fewer insertions, young adult naive repertoires showed a similar but weaker trend, and memory repertoires showed no such trend.

All donors were healthy Caucasians. Receptors were amplified or captured by 5' RACE. Sequenced on an Illumina HiSeq 2000. Template switching introduced a universal primer binding site; the final cDNA contained a unique molecular identifier, enabling accurate counting of TCR cDNA molecules. First-strand cDNA for TCR alpha and beta chains was synthesized from specific primers in the conserved constant-segment region. To control for contamination, every cDNA library was double barcoded, receiving both a SMART-Mk sample barcode and Illumina barcodes. Two successive PCR steps introduced TruSeq adapter sequences along with Illumina sample barcodes. The Illumina HiSeq platform was used with custom primers to sequence TCR alpha and beta cDNA libraries. The original pipeline was this. Raw reads were processed with MiGEC to extract unique molecular identifiers, and MiXCR was used to determine CDR3 positions. Recombination models were inferred per individual with the repgenHMM and IGoR tools using an EM algorithm. The tcR package in R was used for shared clonotype analysis, with sharing normalized by the product of cloneset sizes. To study raw recombination free of thymic and clonal selection effects, out-of-frame nonproductive sequences were analyzed. TCRdb passed the public sequencing reads through fastp at Q25 and MiXCR, retaining productive beta sequences. Rows matching on CDR3 protein sequence are summarized as one entry with the most common DNA and genes. The V and J calls shown here were made by TCRdb, not taken from the authors' results. Counted in this sample were more than 1.5 million distinct CDR3 sequences; less than 35% of them appeared once. More than 0.25% of the sample is taken by the ten largest.

Of note for this clonotype: Which antigen it targets is not known. Per-nucleotide qualities are absent, and no much larger clonotype sits a single base away.

What was sequenced was cord blood. The receptor comes from a newborn girl in good health.

The CDR3 region: CASSTRQGGGYNEQFF. Here is the DNA: TGTGCCAGCAGCACCCGACAGGGGGGCGGCTACAATGAGCAGTTCTTC. The chain is made from TRBV7-2 and TRBJ2-1; 9 middle bases align to TRBD1. The CDR3 runs 16 residues from the cysteine to the phenylalanine. The only DNA kept is the CDR3, 48 bases in frame from the first base. The germline V and J ends show losses of 5 bases and 3 bases respectively, and no gene match explains 8 bases of the junction. CDR1 and CDR2 (SGHTA, FQGNSA) derive from the germline V gene.